This TCR beta chain was documented in a study of T cells in Graves' hyperthyroidism and ophthalmopathy. Study results and limitations: Most thyroid clonotypes expanded above 0.001 appeared in blood too. Researchers report that a 13 V-J model separated ophthalmopathy from stable hyperthyroidism.

This clonotype was seen many times. Antigen unknown. Patients showing uncontrolled infection, other autoimmune disease, pregnancy or lactation were ineligible. Trimming shortened V by 8 bases and J by 7 bases, and 11 bases separated the two germline ends. Germline values: CDR1 KGHSH, CDR2 LQKENI. The CDR3 totals 12 residues. From RNA transcripts, TCR beta CDR3 regions were amplified. TCR CDR3 underwent first-round RT-PCR with the HTBI primer set. TCRdb reprocessed the multiplex PCR reads with MiXCR, giving one entry per CDR3 protein. The data hold about 420,000 distinct CDR3 sequences, with about 15% observed a single time.

The chain uses TRBV18 and TRBJ2-2; D might be TRBD1 (5 bases). The clonotype comes from a woman aged 18-29 years with Graves' hyperthyroidism. Material for sequencing was blood. CDR3 bases: TGTGCCAGCACGCTCCAGGGCGGGGAGCTGTTTTTT. Its protein is CASTLQGGELFF.